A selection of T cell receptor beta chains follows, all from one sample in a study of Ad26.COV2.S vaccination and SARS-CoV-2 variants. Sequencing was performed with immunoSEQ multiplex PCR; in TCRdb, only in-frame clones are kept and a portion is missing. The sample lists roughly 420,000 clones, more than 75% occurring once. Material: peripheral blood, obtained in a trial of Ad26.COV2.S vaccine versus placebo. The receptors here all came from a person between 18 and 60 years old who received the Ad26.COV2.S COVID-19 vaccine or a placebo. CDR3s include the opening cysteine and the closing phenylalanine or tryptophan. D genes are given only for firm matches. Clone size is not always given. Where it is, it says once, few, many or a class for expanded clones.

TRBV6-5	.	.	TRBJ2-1	CASSLSGYEQFF	TGTGCCAGCAGCCTCTCCGGTTATGAGCAGTTCTTC
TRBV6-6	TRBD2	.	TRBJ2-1	CASSSMGTTEQFF	TGTGCCAGCAGTAGTATGGGGACTACCGAGCAGTTCTTC
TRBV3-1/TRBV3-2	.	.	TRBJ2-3	CASSQDGPSGTDTQYF	TGTGCCAGCAGCCAAGATGGGCCTAGCGGCACAGATACGCAGTATTTT
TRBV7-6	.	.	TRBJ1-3	CASALGGRGRPSGNTIYF	TGTGCCAGCGCCTTGGGAGGGAGGGGCCGGCCCTCTGGAAACACCATATATTTT
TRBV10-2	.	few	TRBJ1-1	CASSASPGSEAFF	TGCGCCAGCAGTGCCAGCCCTGGCAGTGAAGCTTTCTTT
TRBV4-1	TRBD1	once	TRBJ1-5	CASSLPGQGRNQPQHF	TGCGCCAGCAGCCTCCCGGGACAGGGGCGCAATCAGCCCCAGCATTTT
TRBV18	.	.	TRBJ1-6	CASSPQGKSPLHF	TGTGCCAGCTCACCTCAGGGTAAATCACCCCTCCACTTT
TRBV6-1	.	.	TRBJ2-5	CASSLRWLDKETQYF	TGTGCCAGCAGCCTCAGGTGGCTAGATAAAGAGACCCAGTACTTC
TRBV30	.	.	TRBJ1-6	CAWGEGSSYNSPLHF	TGTGCCTGGGGTGAAGGGAGCTCCTATAATTCACCCCTCCACTTT
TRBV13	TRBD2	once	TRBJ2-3	CASSPGTSGGSTDTQYF	TGTGCCAGCAGCCCGGGGACTAGCGGGGGGTCCACAGATACGCAGTATTTT
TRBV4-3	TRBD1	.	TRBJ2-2	CASSPGTGLAGELFF	TGCGCCAGCAGCCCGGGGACAGGTTTGGCCGGGGAGCTGTTTTTT
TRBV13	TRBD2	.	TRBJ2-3	CASSNYVGGGRDTQYF	TGTGCCAGCAGCAATTACGTCGGCGGGGGGAGGGATACGCAGTATTTT
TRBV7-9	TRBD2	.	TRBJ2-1	CASSLGLAGGWNEQFF	TGTGCCAGCAGCTTAGGGCTAGCGGGGGGGTGGAATGAGCAGTTCTTC
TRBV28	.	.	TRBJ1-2	CASSPRGARGYTF	TGTGCCAGCAGTCCCCGGGGGGCCCGTGGCTACACCTTC
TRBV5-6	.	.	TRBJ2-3	CASSLVSSTDTQYF	TGTGCCAGCAGCTTGGTATCTAGCACAGATACGCAGTATTTT
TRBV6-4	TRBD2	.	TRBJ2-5	CASSDPRLAGQQETQYF	TGTGCCAGCAGTGACCCCAGACTAGCGGGACAACAAGAGACCCAGTACTTC
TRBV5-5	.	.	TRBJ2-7	CASSPLVTGVHEQYF	TGTGCCAGCAGCCCCCTGGTGACCGGAGTCCACGAGCAGTACTTC
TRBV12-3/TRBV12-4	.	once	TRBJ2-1	CASSLGRYNEQFF	TGTGCCAGCAGTTTAGGCAGATACAATGAGCAGTTCTTC
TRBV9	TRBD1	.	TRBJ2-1	CASSANRGNEQFF	TGTGCCAGCAGCGCAAACAGGGGAAATGAGCAGTTCTTC
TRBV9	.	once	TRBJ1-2	CASSRDGANYGYTF	TGTGCCAGCAGTCGGGACGGGGCTAACTATGGCTACACCTTC
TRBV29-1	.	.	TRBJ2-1	CSVTGITYNEQFF	TGCAGCGTAACAGGGATAACCTACAATGAGCAGTTCTTC
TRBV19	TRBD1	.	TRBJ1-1	CASRADRATEAFF	TGTGCCAGTAGAGCGGACAGGGCCACTGAAGCTTTCTTT